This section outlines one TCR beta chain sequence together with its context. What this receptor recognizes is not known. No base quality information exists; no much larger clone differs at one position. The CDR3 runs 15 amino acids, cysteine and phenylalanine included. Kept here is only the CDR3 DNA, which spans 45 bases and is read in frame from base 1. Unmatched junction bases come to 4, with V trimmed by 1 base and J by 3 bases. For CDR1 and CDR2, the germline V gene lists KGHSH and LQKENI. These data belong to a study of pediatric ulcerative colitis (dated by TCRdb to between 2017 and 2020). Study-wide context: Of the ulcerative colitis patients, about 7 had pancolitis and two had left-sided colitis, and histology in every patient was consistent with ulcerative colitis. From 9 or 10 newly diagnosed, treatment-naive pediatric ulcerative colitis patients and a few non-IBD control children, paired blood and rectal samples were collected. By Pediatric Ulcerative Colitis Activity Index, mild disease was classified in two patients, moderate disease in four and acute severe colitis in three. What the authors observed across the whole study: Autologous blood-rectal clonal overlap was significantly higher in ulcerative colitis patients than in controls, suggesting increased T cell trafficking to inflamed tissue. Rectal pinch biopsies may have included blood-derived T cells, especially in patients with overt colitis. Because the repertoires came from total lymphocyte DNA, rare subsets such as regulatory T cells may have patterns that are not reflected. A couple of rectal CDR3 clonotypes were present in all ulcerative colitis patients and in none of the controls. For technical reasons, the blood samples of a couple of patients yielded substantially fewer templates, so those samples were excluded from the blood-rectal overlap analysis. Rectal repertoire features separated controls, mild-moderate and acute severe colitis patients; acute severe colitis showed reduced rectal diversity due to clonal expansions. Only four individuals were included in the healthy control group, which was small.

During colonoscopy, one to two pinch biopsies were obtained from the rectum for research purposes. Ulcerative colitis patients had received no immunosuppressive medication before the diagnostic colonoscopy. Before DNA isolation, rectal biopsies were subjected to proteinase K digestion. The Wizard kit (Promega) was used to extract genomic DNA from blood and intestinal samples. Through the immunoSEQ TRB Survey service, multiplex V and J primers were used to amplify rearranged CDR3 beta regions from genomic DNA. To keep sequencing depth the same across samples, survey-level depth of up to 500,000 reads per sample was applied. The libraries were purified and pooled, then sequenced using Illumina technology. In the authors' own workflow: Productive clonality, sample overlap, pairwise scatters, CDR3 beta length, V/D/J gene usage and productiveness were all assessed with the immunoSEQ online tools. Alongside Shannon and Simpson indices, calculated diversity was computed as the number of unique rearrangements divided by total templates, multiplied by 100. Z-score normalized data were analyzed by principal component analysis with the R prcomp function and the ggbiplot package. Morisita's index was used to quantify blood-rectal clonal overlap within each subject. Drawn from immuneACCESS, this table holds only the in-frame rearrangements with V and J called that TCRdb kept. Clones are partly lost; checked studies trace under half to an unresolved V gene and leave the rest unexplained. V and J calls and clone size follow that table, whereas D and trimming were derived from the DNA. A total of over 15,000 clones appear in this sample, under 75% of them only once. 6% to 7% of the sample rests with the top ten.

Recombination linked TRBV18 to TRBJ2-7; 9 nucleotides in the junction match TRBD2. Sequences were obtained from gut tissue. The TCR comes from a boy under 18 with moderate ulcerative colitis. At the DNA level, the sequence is TGTGCCAGCTCACCACAGGGACTAGCTTACTACGAGCAGTACTTC. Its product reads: CASSPQGLAYYEQYF.